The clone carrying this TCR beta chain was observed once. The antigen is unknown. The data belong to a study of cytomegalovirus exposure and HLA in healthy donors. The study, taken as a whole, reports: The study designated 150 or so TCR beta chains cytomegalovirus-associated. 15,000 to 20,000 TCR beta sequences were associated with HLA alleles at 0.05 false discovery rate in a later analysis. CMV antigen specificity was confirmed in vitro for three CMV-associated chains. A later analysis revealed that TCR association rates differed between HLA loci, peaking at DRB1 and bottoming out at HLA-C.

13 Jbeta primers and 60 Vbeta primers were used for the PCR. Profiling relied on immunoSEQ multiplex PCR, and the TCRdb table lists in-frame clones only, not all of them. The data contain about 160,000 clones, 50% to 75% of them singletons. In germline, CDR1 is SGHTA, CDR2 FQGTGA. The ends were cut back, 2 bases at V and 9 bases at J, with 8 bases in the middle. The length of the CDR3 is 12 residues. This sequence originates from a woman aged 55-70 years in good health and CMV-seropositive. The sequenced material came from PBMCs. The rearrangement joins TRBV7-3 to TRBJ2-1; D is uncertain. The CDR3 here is CASSLLGREQFF. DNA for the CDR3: TGTGCCAGCAGCTTACTGGGCCGTGAGCAGTTCTTC.